The 18 T cell receptor beta chains listed next were all sequenced from one sample in a study of glioma-infiltrating T cells. Amplification of TCR alpha and beta CDR3 regions from RNA used iRepertoire nested multiplex PCR. TCRdb re-called the multiplex PCR reads with MiXCR, one entry per CDR3 protein. The sample consists of under 150,000 distinct CDR3 sequences, more than 20% of them appearing once. Sequenced input: glioma tissue, nonneoplastic brain tissue, or PBMCs (not recorded which). These TCRs come from a human donor with low-grade glioma or glioblastoma, undergoing nonglioma brain surgery, or in good health (not recorded which).

This clonotype has at least ten counts. The V and J genes are TRBV20-1 and TRBJ2-1; D call uncertain. This CDR3 comprises 15 residues. Per germline, CDR1 DFQATT and CDR2 SNEGSKA (reference sequence). Trimming took off 0 bases at V and 1 base at J, with 10 bases between the two ends. The DNA of the CDR3 is TGCAGTGCTAGAGATTGGGATGCATCCTACAATGAGCAGTTCTTC. Its protein is CSARDWDASYNEQFF.

A remark on this clonotype: An end of the junction differs from the germline gene, which may be a read error. This chain links TRBV3-1 with TRBJ1-5; D remains ambiguous. The germline CDR1 and CDR2 sequences are LGHDT and YNNKEL (reference sequence). The CDR3 is made up of 15 amino acids. CDR3: CASGQGHDSNQPQHF. The CDR3 nucleotides are TGTGCCAGCGGCCAAGGCCACGATAGCAATCAGCCCCAGCATTTT.

V is TRBV2 and J is TRBJ2-7; 9 nucleotides match TRBD1. Germline trimming cut 4 bases from V and 2 bases from J; bases unmatched to any gene: 0. Germline values: CDR1 SNHLY, CDR2 FYNNEI. This CDR3 is 13 amino acids long. DNA of the CDR3: TGTGCCAGCAGTGGGACAGGGGCCTACGAGCAGTACGTC. Translating gives CASSGTGAYEQYV.

This clonotype occurred a few times. The chain is built from TRBV5-1 and TRBJ1-2, with D unclear. This CDR3 region has 13 residues. V dropped 7 bases and J dropped 8 bases, with 18 bases sitting between them. The germline V gene has CDR1 SGHRS and CDR2 YFSETQ. CDR3 sequence reads: CASSDTLSIGYTF. Here the CDR3 DNA reads TGCGCCAGCTCAGACACGCTTTCTATCGGCTACACCTTC.

With respect to this clonotype: At one end, the junction sequence differs from germline, possibly due to a read error. V usage is TRBV12-5 and J usage is TRBJ2-3, with D perhaps being TRBD1 or TRBD2 (5 bases each). This CDR3 comprises 16 residues. The germline gives CDR1 LGHNT, CDR2 FRNRAP. CDR3 amino acids: CASGLVGGRETDTQCF. DNA of the CDR3: TGTGCTAGTGGTTTGGTAGGAGGCAGGGAAACAGATACGCAGTGTTTT.

The CDR3 coding sequence is TGCGCCACCAGTCGGGGGGTCGAAGATACGCAGTATTTT. It specifies CATSRGVEDTQYF. V is TRBV5-1 and J is TRBJ2-3, with 7 positions matching TRBD2. Germline V CDR1 and CDR2: SGHRS, YFSETQ. Trimming removed 9 bases from V and 5 bases from J; junction bases left unmatched: 9. CDR3 length equals 13 residues.

In regard to this clonotype: A much bigger clone sits one base away, suggesting this may be a read error. The chain has TRBV6-2 or TRBV6-3 and TRBJ2-6; perhaps TRBD1 as D (5 bases). In germline, CDR1 is MNHEY, CDR2 SVGEGT. This CDR3 spans 14 amino acids. DNA for the CDR3: TGTGCCAGCAGTTACTCCACTGGGGCCAGCGTCCTGACTTTC. Encoded protein: CASSYSTGASVLTF.

The rearrangement uses TRBV20-1 and TRBJ1-3; the D gene is possibly TRBD1 (6 bases). CDR1 and CDR2 from the germline V gene are DFQATT and SNEGSKA (reference sequence). The V end lost 2 bases, the J end lost 0 bases, and 17 bases lay between the germline ends. This CDR3 has 17 amino acids. The CDR3 DNA sequence: TGCAGTGCTAGAAAGGGGGGCAGGCGAAGCTCTGGAAACACCATATATTTT. This gives the protein CSARKGGRRSSGNTIYF.

Comment on this clonotype: It is unclear where the CDR3 begins or ends on the DNA, so no DNA is shown, and the CDR3 is as TCRdb lists it. The chain uses TRBV7-5 and TRBJ2-1; the table names TRBD1, a call not compared with the DNA. TRBV7-5 is designated a pseudogene. Termini included, the CDR3 measures 17 amino acids. CDR3 amino acids: CISVSDGHRVRDNEQFF.

Concerning this clonotype: Since no conserved phenylalanine or tryptophan closes the CDR3, a read error is the likely cause. The chain carries TRBV20-1 and TRBJ1-3, with 7 bases matching TRBD1. This CDR3 is built from 15 residues. Trimming cost V 3 bases and J 3 bases; bases outside gene matches: 8. Germline-derived CDR1 and CDR2 are DFQATT and SNEGSKA (reference sequence). CDR3 protein: CSASEGRGLGNTIYL. As DNA, the CDR3 is TGCAGTGCTAGCGAGGGGAGGGGGCTTGGAAACACCATATATCTT.

A single count supports this clonotype. A clone one base away is much larger, so this may be a read error. This chain connects TRBV28 to TRBJ2-7; D possibly corresponds to TRBD2 (5 bases). The CDR3 runs 14 residues. Germline values: CDR1 MDHEN, CDR2 SYDVKM. The CDR3 region has the DNA TGTGCCAGAAGTTTATCAAGGAGGACCTACGAGCAGTACGTC. Amino acids: CARSLSRRTYEQYV.

The chain has TRBV29-1 and TRBJ1-3, with a weak D call TRBD1 (5 bases). The CDR3 contains 13 residues. V shed 4 bases and J shed 0 bases, with 7 bases lying between them. Looked up from germline, CDR1 is SQVTM and CDR2 is ANQGSEA. The chain's CDR3 is CSVGGGSGNTIYF. The CDR3 region has the DNA TGCAGCGTTGGGGGCGGCTCTGGAAACACCATATATTTT.

J is TRBJ2-2 and V is TRBV3-1, with 7 bases aligning to TRBD2. Looked up from germline, CDR1 is LGHDT and CDR2 is YNNKEL (reference sequence). V was clipped by 3 bases and J by 7 bases; unmatched bases: 5. The CDR3 totals 14 residues. CDR3 sequence: CASSQTSLNGELFF. The CDR3 bases are TGTGCCAGCAGCCAGACTAGCTTGAACGGGGAGCTGTTTTTT.

Comments on this clonotype: With a much larger clone just one base away, this may be a read error. The CDR3 end shows no conserved phenylalanine or tryptophan, and so a read error is likely. V usage is TRBV20-1 and J usage is TRBJ2-3; D call uncertain. The V gene lost 6 bases and the J gene lost 4 bases, with 11 bases spanning the gap. CDR1 is DFQATT and CDR2 is SNEGSKA in the germline V gene (reference sequence). The CDR3 has 12 residues. The CDR3 is CSAEALADTQYI. The DNA of the CDR3 is TGCAGTGCCGAGGCGTTGGCAGATACGCAGTATATT.

This clonotype was seen at least ten times. The chain employs TRBV20-1 and TRBJ1-5, with 7 nucleotides matching TRBD1. V shed 4 bases, J shed 4 bases, and the junction held 10 bases outside the gene matches. This CDR3 region has 15 residues. CDR1 and CDR2 from the germline V gene are DFQATT and SNEGSKA (reference sequence). CDR3 amino acids: CSATKTGQGNQPQHF. The CDR3 DNA reads TGCAGTGCTACCAAGACAGGGCAGGGAAATCAGCCCCAGCATTTT.

This chain connects TRBV24-1 to TRBJ2-7; D not certain. Per germline, CDR1 KGHDR and CDR2 SFDVKD. The CDR3 is 10 amino acids. The CDR3 sequence: CATIMREQHV. CDR3 bases: TGTGCCACCATCATGCGCGAGCAGCACGTC.

The J gene is TRBJ2-7, the V gene TRBV28, with D maybe TRBD2 (5 bases). CDR1 and CDR2 (germline): MDHEN, SYDVKM. The CDR3 is 14 amino acids. Trimming shortened V by 5 bases and J by 6 bases, and 17 bases separated the two germline ends. In DNA, the CDR3 is TGTGCCAGCAGTCGATCTGCTTCGGGGTCCGAGCAGTACGTC. It is translated as CASSRSASGSEQYV.

The rearrangement links TRBV19 to TRBJ1-1; 9 bases line up with TRBD1. Germline CDR1 LNHDA, CDR2 SQIVND (reference sequence). V shed 5 bases, J shed 4 bases, and the junction held 11 bases outside the gene matches. The CDR3 has 16 residues. CDR3 sequence (DNA): TGTGCCAGTAGTCCAATGGCGTTGACAGGGGGCACTGAAGCTTTCTTT. Its protein is CASSPMALTGGTEAFF.